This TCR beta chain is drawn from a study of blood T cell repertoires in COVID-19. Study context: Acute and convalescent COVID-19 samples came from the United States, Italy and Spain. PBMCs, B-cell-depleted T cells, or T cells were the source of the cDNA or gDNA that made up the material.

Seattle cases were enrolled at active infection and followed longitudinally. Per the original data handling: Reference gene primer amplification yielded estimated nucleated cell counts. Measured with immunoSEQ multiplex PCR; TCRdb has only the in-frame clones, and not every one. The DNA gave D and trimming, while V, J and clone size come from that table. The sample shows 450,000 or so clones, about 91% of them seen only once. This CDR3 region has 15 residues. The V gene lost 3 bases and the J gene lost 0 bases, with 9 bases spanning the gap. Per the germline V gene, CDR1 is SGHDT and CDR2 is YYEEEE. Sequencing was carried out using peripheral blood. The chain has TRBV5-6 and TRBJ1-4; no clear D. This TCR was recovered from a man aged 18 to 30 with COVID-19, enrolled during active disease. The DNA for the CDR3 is TGTGCCAGCAGCTATTACAGTGCAACTAATGAAAAACTGTTTTTT. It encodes CASSYYSATNEKLFF. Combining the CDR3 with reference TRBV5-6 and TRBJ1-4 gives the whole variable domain DAGVTQSPTHLIKTRGQQVTLRCSPKSGHDTVSWYQQALGQGPQFIFQYYEEEERQRGNFPDRFSGHQFPNYSSELNVNALLLGDSALYLCASSYYSATNEKLFFGSGTQLSVL.